These T cell receptor beta chains were read from a single sample in a study of cytomegalovirus exposure and HLA in healthy donors. Profiled with immunoSEQ multiplex PCR; TCRdb holds only in-frame clones, not every one. The data show 150,000 to 180,000 clones, 65% to 85% seen once. The source material was PBMCs. These receptors were obtained from a woman in her thirties or forties in good health and CMV-seropositive. Each CDR3 is given with its conserved first and last residue. Each record gives: CDR3 DNA, CDR3 protein, clone size, J gene, D gene, V gene. D genes are given only for firm matches. The size of a clone is reported for some rows only, either as once, few or many, or as a class for expanded clones.

CDR3 DNA: TGCGCCAGCAGTCGAAGGGGTAGCACTGAAGCTTTCTTT
CDR3 protein: CASSRRGSTEAFF
clone size: NA
J gene: TRBJ1-1
D gene: NA
V gene: TRBV10-1

CDR3 DNA: TGTGCCTGGAGTCCGGGACAGTATAGCAATCAGCCCCAGCATTTT
CDR3 protein: CAWSPGQYSNQPQHF
clone size: NA
J gene: TRBJ1-5
D gene: TRBD1
V gene: TRBV30

CDR3 DNA: TGTGCCAGCTCACCACGACTAGCGGGCAACACCGGGGAGCTGTTTTTT
CDR3 protein: CASSPRLAGNTGELFF
clone size: NA
J gene: TRBJ2-2
D gene: TRBD2
V gene: TRBV18

CDR3 DNA: TGTGCCTGGAGCTCCTCAGGGGGATCTCTTTGGGGAGGACTTGGGGGCAAAAACATTCAGTACTTC
CDR3 protein: CAWSSSGGSLWGGLGGKNIQYF
clone size: few
J gene: TRBJ2-4
D gene: NA
V gene: TRBV30

CDR3 DNA: TGTGCCAGCAGCCCCAGAACACGGACATTCCAAGGCACCGGGGAGCTGTTTTTT
CDR3 protein: CASSPRTRTFQGTGELFF
clone size: once
J gene: TRBJ2-2
D gene: NA
V gene: TRBV5-6

CDR3 DNA: TGCGCCAGCAGCCAGCCGCGTACGGGTGAAGCTTTCTTT
CDR3 protein: CASSQPRTGEAFF
clone size: NA
J gene: TRBJ1-1
D gene: NA
V gene: TRBV5-1

CDR3 DNA: TGCGCCAGCAGCCCCTTCGGCTCCGACTGGAACTACGAGCAGTACTTC
CDR3 protein: CASSPFGSDWNYEQYF
clone size: NA
J gene: TRBJ2-7
D gene: NA
V gene: TRBV4-1

CDR3 DNA: TGTGCCAGCAGCTCCTGGGAGACCGGCGGCACTGAAGCTTTCTTT
CDR3 protein: CASSSWETGGTEAFF
clone size: NA
J gene: TRBJ1-1
D gene: NA
V gene: TRBV13

CDR3 DNA: TGTGCCAGTAGTCCTCGGACAGGGAACTACGAGCAGTACTTC
CDR3 protein: CASSPRTGNYEQYF
clone size: NA
J gene: TRBJ2-7
D gene: TRBD1
V gene: TRBV19

CDR3 DNA: TGCGCCAGCAGCCGACAGGGATCCTATGGCTACACCTTC
CDR3 protein: CASSRQGSYGYTF
clone size: NA
J gene: TRBJ1-2
D gene: TRBD1
V gene: TRBV10-2

CDR3 DNA: TGTGCCAGCAGTTTTCCCCCAAGCCGGATGACAGACCTATACTACGAGCAGTACTTC
CDR3 protein: CASSFPPSRMTDLYYEQYF
clone size: once
J gene: TRBJ2-7
D gene: NA
V gene: TRBV28

CDR3 DNA: TGTGCCAGCAGTAAGGGACAGGGGGTGAATGAGCAGTTCTTC
CDR3 protein: CASSKGQGVNEQFF
clone size: NA
J gene: TRBJ2-1
D gene: TRBD1
V gene: TRBV25-1

CDR3 DNA: TGTGCCAGCAGCGTAGTAGGGACAGCAATTAGGGAGACCCAGTACTTC
CDR3 protein: CASSVVGTAIRETQYF
clone size: once
J gene: TRBJ2-5
D gene: TRBD1
V gene: TRBV9

CDR3 DNA: TGTGCCAGCTCAACGGGAGGGTCCAGCTCCTACAATGAGCAGTTCTTC
CDR3 protein: CASSTGGSSSYNEQFF
clone size: once
J gene: TRBJ2-1
D gene: TRBD2
V gene: TRBV18

CDR3 DNA: TGTGCCAGCAGTTTATCGACAGGGGTAGCTTTCTTT
CDR3 protein: CASSLSTGVAFF
clone size: few
J gene: TRBJ1-1
D gene: TRBD1
V gene: TRBV28

CDR3 DNA: TGTGCCAGTAACCCCAGGGGCGGCGGGGGTTCTGAGCAGTTCTTC
CDR3 protein: CASNPRGGGGSEQFF
clone size: NA
J gene: TRBJ2-1
D gene: NA
V gene: TRBV19

CDR3 DNA: TGTGCCAGCAGAGCAAGGACAGGGACCAACCAGCCCCAGCATTTT
CDR3 protein: CASRARTGTNQPQHF
clone size: NA
J gene: TRBJ1-5
D gene: TRBD1
V gene: TRBV2

CDR3 DNA: TGTGCCAGCAGGATCAGGGTTGAGGAAAAACTGTTTTTT
CDR3 protein: CASRIRVEEKLFF
clone size: NA
J gene: TRBJ1-4
D gene: NA
V gene: TRBV6-1

CDR3 DNA: TGCGCCAGCAGCTTGGGCCTAGCGGGACTCACAGATACGCAGTATTTT
CDR3 protein: CASSLGLAGLTDTQYF
clone size: NA
J gene: TRBJ2-3
D gene: TRBD2
V gene: TRBV5-1

CDR3 DNA: TGTGCCAGCAATCAGGGGGCCACAGGGTTTAGAACTGAAGCTTTCTTT
CDR3 protein: CASNQGATGFRTEAFF
clone size: NA
J gene: TRBJ1-1
D gene: TRBD1
V gene: TRBV11-2

CDR3 DNA: TGTGCCAGCAGTGAAAAAGGGACAGGTTTTGGCTACACCTTC
CDR3 protein: CASSEKGTGFGYTF
clone size: NA
J gene: TRBJ1-2
D gene: TRBD1
V gene: TRBV6-1

CDR3 DNA: TGCAGCGTTGAGTGGAGGGGGCGAGGGCCGACTAGCGGGAGAACGAATGAGCAGTTCTTC
CDR3 protein: CSVEWRGRGPTSGRTNEQFF
clone size: NA
J gene: TRBJ2-1
D gene: TRBD2
V gene: TRBV29-1

CDR3 DNA: TGTGCCTGGACTAGCTGGAGGTTGGGTGCAGCAGATACGCAGTATTTT
CDR3 protein: CAWTSWRLGAADTQYF
clone size: NA
J gene: TRBJ2-3
D gene: NA
V gene: TRBV30

CDR3 DNA: TGTGCCAGTAGTCCTTCGCGGACTAGCGGGAATGACGAGCAGTACTTC
CDR3 protein: CASSPSRTSGNDEQYF
clone size: NA
J gene: TRBJ2-7
D gene: TRBD2
V gene: TRBV19

CDR3 DNA: TGTGCCAGCAGTGGTAGAACTAGCGGGACCTACAATGAGCAGTTCTTC
CDR3 protein: CASSGRTSGTYNEQFF
clone size: few
J gene: TRBJ2-1
D gene: TRBD2
V gene: TRBV27

CDR3 DNA: TGCGCCAGCAGCTTGGCCGCCGCGGGAGCTTCTAACTATGGCTACACCTTC
CDR3 protein: CASSLAAAGASNYGYTF
clone size: once
J gene: TRBJ1-2
D gene: NA
V gene: TRBV5-1

CDR3 DNA: TGTGCCAGCAGCTTAGCGATCCTAGCGGAGTCCATTTCCGACAATGAGCAGTTCTTC
CDR3 protein: CASSLAILAESISDNEQFF
clone size: NA
J gene: TRBJ2-1
D gene: TRBD2
V gene: TRBV7-9

CDR3 DNA: TGTGCCAGCAGCTTAGATTTTCGGGGTGAAGCTTTCTTT
CDR3 protein: CASSLDFRGEAFF
clone size: NA
J gene: TRBJ1-1
D gene: NA
V gene: TRBV11-2

CDR3 DNA: TGTGCCTGGAGTCTAAGGCCCAGTCTAGCGGGAGTGAAGGCCAAAAACATTCAGTACTTC
CDR3 protein: CAWSLRPSLAGVKAKNIQYF
clone size: NA
J gene: TRBJ2-4
D gene: TRBD2
V gene: TRBV30

CDR3 DNA: TGTGCCAGCAGCTTAGGACGACTAGCGGGATTTGAAGAGACCCAGTACTTC
CDR3 protein: CASSLGRLAGFEETQYF
clone size: NA
J gene: TRBJ2-5
D gene: TRBD2
V gene: TRBV7-3

CDR3 DNA: TGTGCCAGCTCAGGGGACAGCTTGGACACTGAAGCTTTCTTT
CDR3 protein: CASSGDSLDTEAFF
clone size: NA
J gene: TRBJ1-1
D gene: TRBD1
V gene: TRBV18

CDR3 DNA: TGCGCCAGCAGCTTGGTAGCGAGCTCCTACAATGAGCAGTTCTTC
CDR3 protein: CASSLVASSYNEQFF
clone size: NA
J gene: TRBJ2-1
D gene: NA
V gene: TRBV5-1

CDR3 DNA: TGTGCCAGCAGCTTGGGCAGGCAAGGTACCTATGGCTACACCTTC
CDR3 protein: CASSLGRQGTYGYTF
clone size: NA
J gene: TRBJ1-2
D gene: NA
V gene: TRBV7-9

CDR3 DNA: TGCGCCAGCAGTGAGTCCGCTAGCGGGAAGGGCGAGCAGTACTTC
CDR3 protein: CASSESASGKGEQYF
clone size: NA
J gene: TRBJ2-7
D gene: TRBD2
V gene: TRBV10-1

CDR3 DNA: TGTGCCAGCTTCTACGCCGGGATCCCGGTGAACGAGCAGTACTTC
CDR3 protein: CASFYAGIPVNEQYF
clone size: NA
J gene: TRBJ2-7
D gene: NA
V gene: TRBV2

CDR3 DNA: TGTGCCAGCAGCCTGGGGACTAGCGCGACGAATGAGCAGTTCTTC
CDR3 protein: CASSLGTSATNEQFF
clone size: NA
J gene: TRBJ2-1
D gene: TRBD2
V gene: TRBV7-6

CDR3 DNA: TGTGCCAGCACGCGGGAGGGCTTTACAGATACGCAGTATTTT
CDR3 protein: CASTREGFTDTQYF
clone size: once
J gene: TRBJ2-3
D gene: TRBD2
V gene: TRBV6-5

CDR3 DNA: TGTGCCAGCAGCGGGGGACAGGGGGTTCCCTCTGGGGCCAACGTCCTGACTTTC
CDR3 protein: CASSGGQGVPSGANVLTF
clone size: NA
J gene: TRBJ2-6
D gene: TRBD1
V gene: TRBV2

CDR3 DNA: TGTGCCTGGAGTTCAAGGGGCCAGGGCAATCAGCCCCAGCATTTT
CDR3 protein: CAWSSRGQGNQPQHF
clone size: NA
J gene: TRBJ1-5
D gene: NA
V gene: TRBV30

CDR3 DNA: TGTGCCAGCAGTTTGCCAGTGATGGGGGGGCGAAACGAGCAGTACTTC
CDR3 protein: CASSLPVMGGRNEQYF
clone size: NA
J gene: TRBJ2-7
D gene: NA
V gene: TRBV28